This TCR beta chain was captured in a study of cytomegalovirus exposure and HLA in healthy donors. 13 Jbeta primers and 60 Vbeta primers were used for the PCR. Here immunoSEQ multiplex PCR was the method, and the copy in TCRdb shows in-frame clones only, minus some. The sample gives approximately 140,000 clones, roughly two thirds of which show up once; 13% to 15% is in the top ten. Germline V CDR1 and CDR2: MGHRA, YSYEKL. Losses at the gene ends were 1 base for V and 3 bases for J; bases not matched to a gene: 7. The CDR3 has 16 amino acids. This clone was seen only a few times. This chain connects TRBV4-1 to TRBJ1-2, with 8 bases aligning to TRBD1. The TCR sequence derives from a human donor in good health. Material for sequencing was PBMCs. CDR3 sequence (DNA): TGCGCCAGCAGCCAAGGTCCAGGGGGCTCTGACTATGGCTACACCTTC. Its protein product is CASSQGPGGSDYGYTF.